This TCR beta chain was sequenced in a study of CD8 T cells in Susac syndrome. With random hexamers, 0.5 to 1 ug RNA was reverse transcribed. TCRdb processed the immunoSEQ multiplex PCR reads anew with MiXCR; each CDR3 protein has one entry. The table shows under 550,000 distinct CDR3 sequences, with more than 80% occurring only once. Germline CDR1 and CDR2: SGHTA and FQGTGA. The CDR3 extends over 12 amino acids. Between the trimmed V and J ends, which lost 4 bases and 6 bases, there was a span of 6 bases. TEMRA cells were FACS-enriched, and CD8+ and CD4+ T cells were isolated negatively. Sequencing was done on a sample of CD8+ T cells from PBMCs. V is TRBV7-3 and J is TRBJ2-2, with D possibly being TRBD1 (5 bases). The TCR sequence derives from a human donor with multiple sclerosis. The CDR3 DNA reads TGTGCCAGCAGCTCCAGGGCCGGGGAGCTGTTTTTT. Its translation is CASSSRAGELFF.